This paragraph covers one TCR beta chain sequence. Here immunoSEQ multiplex PCR was the method, and the copy in TCRdb shows in-frame clones only, minus some. The repertoire includes 60,000 or so clones, 91% of them detected once, and about 0.49% sits in the top ten. V gave up 0 bases and J gave up 4 bases; unmatched junction bases: 9. The CDR3 totals 16 residues. Per germline, CDR1 SGHRS and CDR2 YFSETQ. The sample belongs to a study of T cell changes during pregnancy in multiple sclerosis. The chain recombines TRBV5-1 with TRBJ2-5; 7 nucleotides match TRBD2. The clonotype originates from a female donor in good health, enrolled as a control in a pregnancy study. The sequencing used CD4+ T cells from peripheral blood mononuclear cells, collected after pregnancy. CDR3 bases: TGCGCCAGCAGCTTGGCCGGCGGGGGACCTTCAGAGACCCAGTACTTC. It encodes CASSLAGGGPSETQYF. The complete variable domain, with remaining parts taken from reference TRBV5-1 and TRBJ2-5, reads KAGVTQTPRYLIKTRGQQVTLSCSPISGHRSVSWYQQTPGQGLQFLFEYFSETQRNKGNFPGRFSGRQFSNSRSEMNVSTLELGDSALYLCASSLAGGGPSETQYFGPGTRLLVL.